This T cell receptor beta chain comes out of a study of T cells in Graves' hyperthyroidism and ophthalmopathy (dated by TCRdb to between 2019 and 2020). In the study overall: Peripheral blood was sampled at the time of initial diagnosis, prior to any treatment. To identify TCR V-J signatures that set the groups apart, the researchers used a discovery cohort of about a hundred patients, made up of roughly 40 with Graves' ophthalmopathy and about 55 with stable Graves' hyperthyroidism. An independent validation cohort of about 20 hyperthyroidism patients and about 16 patients who later progressed to ophthalmopathy tested prospective prediction of ophthalmopathy. The 100 discovery patients were divided at random into training and test sets in a 7:3 ratio. Thyroid tissue and blood T-cell repertoires from about six Graves' hyperthyroidism patients were also compared in the study. Once sampling was done, hyperthyroidism patients were given methimazole at a starting dose of 30 mg daily, whereas ophthalmopathy patients were given high-dose intravenous methylprednisolone. The paper describes TCR Vbeta CDR3 sequencing of roughly 130 peripheral blood samples, made up of approximately 40 ophthalmopathy patients, around 73 hyperthyroidism patients and roughly 17 progressor patients.

In the ophthalmopathy patients, disease was moderately to severely active, with a Clinical Activity Score of 3 or more, a NOSPECS grade of 4 or more, and a duration of less than 3 months. Patients with uncontrolled infections, other autoimmune diseases, pregnancy or lactation were excluded. Diagnoses were established on the basis of clinical symptoms, serum thyroxine and TRAb, thyroid ultrasound, and orbital computed tomography. Ficoll-Paque density gradient centrifugation was used to isolate PBMCs from around 9.1 ml of fresh peripheral blood. Total RNA was extracted using Trizol reagent, and RNA quality was assessed on an Agilent 2100 Bioanalyzer. From the cysteine up to the phenylalanine, the CDR3 has a length of 18 residues. CDR3 DNA is the only sequence kept; it has 54 bases, read in frame from the first base. Ends trimmed: V by 4 bases, J by 6 bases; bases unmatched to a gene: 19. According to the germline V gene (reference sequence), CDR1 reads DFQATT and CDR2 reads SNEGSKA.

Concerning this clonotype itself: Its antigen remains undetermined. No base qualities exist here, and no much larger clone lies one base off it.

Amplification of TCR beta CDR3 regions was carried out from RNA transcripts. The TCR CDR3 was subjected to a first round of RT-PCR using the HTBI primer set and the Qiagen OneStep RT-PCR kit. A second multiplex PCR round built the libraries, followed by size selection and purification. Libraries were sequenced paired-end with 100 bp reads on an Illumina HiSeq2000. In the source study's methods: SOAPnuke was used to process the raw data, with reads discarded if the reads contained adapters or uncalled bases, had a mean Phred below 15, or lacked an exact constant-primer or identifier match. COPE v1.2.5 was used to merge high-quality paired reads, and clonotypes were defined as unique nucleotide sequences. Clonotypes were aligned to IMGT TRBV, TRBD and TRBJ reference segments using MiTCR v1.1. The analysis included only V-J combinations with a frequency above 0.0001, which together covered around 99% of the repertoires. The TCS score was defined as the ratio of F50 (clonal expansion) to E x V (chaos), calculated using BLOSUM62-based TCRdist between CDR3 peptides within each V-J. Welch's t-statistics and random forest reduced roughly 500 V-J features to roughly 13, which were used in a naive Bayes classifier (R e1071). Through fastp at Q25 and MiXCR, TCRdb rebuilt clones from the public reads, retaining in-frame beta chains. Each entry is one CDR3 protein sequence, shown with its most common DNA and genes. The V and J calls shown here were made by TCRdb, not taken from the authors' results. Here the sample has under 300,000 distinct CDR3 sequences; 20% to 25% occur a single time. The ten largest make up around 60% of the sample.

Broad study findings and their caveats: Blood samples also contained most of the expanded thyroid clonotypes (frequency above 0.001), which suggests that blood repertoires may reflect thyroid immune responses. In cross-validation, a model built on a 13 V-J signature told ophthalmopathy apart from stable hyperthyroidism with 85% to 90% sensitivity and about 81% specificity, and in testing the same model reached 80%/75%. In validation, the model predicted progression to ophthalmopathy a median of approximately 6.6 months before onset, with roughly 71% sensitivity and roughly 73% specificity. Sample size was not statistically predetermined, and investigators were not blinded to group allocation.

Recombination joined TRBV20-1 with TRBJ2-3, with 10 bases aligning to TRBD2. The receptor was isolated from a man aged 30-40 years with Graves' ophthalmopathy. Sequencing input: blood. The CDR3 protein is CSATSETSGFFASDTQYF. The base sequence is TGCAGTGCTACCTCGGAGACTAGCGGGTTCTTTGCCTCTGATACGCAGTATTTT.